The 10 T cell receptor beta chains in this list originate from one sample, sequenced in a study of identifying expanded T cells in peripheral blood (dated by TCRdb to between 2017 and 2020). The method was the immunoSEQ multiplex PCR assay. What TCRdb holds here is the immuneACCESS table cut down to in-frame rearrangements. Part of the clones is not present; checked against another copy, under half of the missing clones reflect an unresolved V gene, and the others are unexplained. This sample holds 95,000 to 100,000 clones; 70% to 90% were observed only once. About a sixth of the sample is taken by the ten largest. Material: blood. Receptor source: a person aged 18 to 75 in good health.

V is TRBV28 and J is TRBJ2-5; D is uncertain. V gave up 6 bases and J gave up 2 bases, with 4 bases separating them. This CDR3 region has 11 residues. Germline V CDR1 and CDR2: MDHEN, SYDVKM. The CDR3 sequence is CASRQQETQYF. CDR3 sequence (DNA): TGTGCCAGCAGGCAACAAGAGACCCAGTACTTC.

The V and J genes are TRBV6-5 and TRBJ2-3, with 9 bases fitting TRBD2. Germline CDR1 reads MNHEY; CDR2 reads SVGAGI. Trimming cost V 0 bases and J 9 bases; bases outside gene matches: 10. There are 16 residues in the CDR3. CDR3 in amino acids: CASSYSVAGGPGTQYF. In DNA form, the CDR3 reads TGTGCCAGCAGTTACTCCGTGGCGGGGGGGCCAGGGACGCAGTATTTT.

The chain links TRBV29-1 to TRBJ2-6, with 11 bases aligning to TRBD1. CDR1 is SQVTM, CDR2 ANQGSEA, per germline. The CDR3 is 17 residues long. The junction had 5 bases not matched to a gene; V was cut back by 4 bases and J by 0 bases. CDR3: CSVGTGGTHSGANVLTF. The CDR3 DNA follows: TGCAGCGTTGGGACAGGGGGCACCCACTCTGGGGCCAACGTCCTGACTTTC.

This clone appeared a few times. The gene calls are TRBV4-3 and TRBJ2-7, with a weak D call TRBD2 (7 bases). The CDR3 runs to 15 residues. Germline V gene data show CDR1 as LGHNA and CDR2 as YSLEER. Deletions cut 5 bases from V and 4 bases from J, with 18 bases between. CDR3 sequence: CASSLVRGGVYEQYF. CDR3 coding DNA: TGCGCCAGCAGCTTAGTCAGGGGAGGGGTTTACGAGCAGTACTTC.

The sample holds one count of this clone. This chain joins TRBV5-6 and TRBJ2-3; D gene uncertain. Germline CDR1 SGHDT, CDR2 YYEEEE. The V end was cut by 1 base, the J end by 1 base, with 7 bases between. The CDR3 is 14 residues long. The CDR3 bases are TGTGCCAGCAGCTTGAGTGGGGGCACAGATACGCAGTATTTT. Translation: CASSLSGGTDTQYF.

The CDR3 region is CASSLLFETQYF. The CDR3 nucleotides are TGTGCCAGCAGCTTATTGTTTGAGACCCAGTACTTC. The chain recombines TRBV7-9 with TRBJ2-5; no firm D call. Looked up from germline, CDR1 is SEHNR and CDR2 is FQNEAQ (reference sequence). Trimming shortened V by 2 bases and J by 5 bases, and 6 bases separated the two germline ends. The CDR3 runs to 12 residues.

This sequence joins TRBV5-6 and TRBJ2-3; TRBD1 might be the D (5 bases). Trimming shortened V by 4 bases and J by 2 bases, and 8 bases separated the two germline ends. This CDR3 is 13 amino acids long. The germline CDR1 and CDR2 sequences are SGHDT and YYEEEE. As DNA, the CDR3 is TGTGCCAGCAGCCTGACAGCCACAGATACGCAGTATTTT. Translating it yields CASSLTATDTQYF.

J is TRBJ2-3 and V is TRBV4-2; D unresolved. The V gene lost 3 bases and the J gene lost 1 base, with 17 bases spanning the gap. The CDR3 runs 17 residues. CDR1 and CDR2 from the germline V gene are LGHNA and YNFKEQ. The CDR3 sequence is CASSQSSGGMGTDTQYF. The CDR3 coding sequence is TGTGCCAGCAGCCAGAGTTCGGGCGGAATGGGCACAGATACGCAGTATTTT.

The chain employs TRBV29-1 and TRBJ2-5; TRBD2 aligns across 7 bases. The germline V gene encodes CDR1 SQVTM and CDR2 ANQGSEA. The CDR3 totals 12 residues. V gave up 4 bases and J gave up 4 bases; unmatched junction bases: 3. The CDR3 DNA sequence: TGCAGCGTTGGAATAGCGGGAGAGACCCAGTACTTC. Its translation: CSVGIAGETQYF. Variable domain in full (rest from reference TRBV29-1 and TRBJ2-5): SAVISQKPSRDICQRGTSLTIQCQVDSQVTMMFWYRQQPGQSLTLIATANQGSEATYESGFVIDKFPISRPNLTFSTLTVSNMSPEDSSIYLCSVGIAGETQYFGPGTRLLVL.

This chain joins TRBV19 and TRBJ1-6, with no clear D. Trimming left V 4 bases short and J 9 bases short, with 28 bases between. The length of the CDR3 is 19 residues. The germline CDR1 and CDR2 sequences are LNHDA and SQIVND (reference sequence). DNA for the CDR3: TGTGCCAGTAGTACCCCCCCGGGCCCGGCTAACTGGGCCCTTTCACCCCTCCACTTT. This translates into CASSTPPGPANWALSPLHF.